The clone carrying this T cell receptor beta chain was seen only a few times. The antigen is not known. Roughly 10 milliliters was the volume of peripheral blood drawn from each donor. A minimum of 5.5 micrograms of total RNA was extracted per sample. V shed 2 bases and J shed 0 bases, with 11 bases lying between them. The CDR3 runs to 17 residues. CDR1 and CDR2 (germline): MGHRA, YSYEKL. The sample belongs to a study of blood T cells in healthy people across ages. Study-wide results and caveats: Long-lived and aged donors differed, with more naive CD4+ cells and higher diversity in the long-lived.

With a J-beta primer mix and a sample-barcoded 5' primer, a second PCR ran roughly 6 to 11 cycles. Each CDR3 protein is one row after TCRdb ran MiXCR on the 5' RACE reads. The top ten hold approximately 0.79% of the sample, which has around 990,000 distinct CDR3 sequences, about 23% seen once. The sample was also linked to a second study, of T cells of mothers and their children.

The receptor's source is a girl aged 2 to 10 in good health. Input material: blood. This sequence joins TRBV4-1 and TRBJ2-6; D gene uncertain. The DNA of the CDR3 is TGCGCCAGCAGCCAATTGATCGCCGTCTCTGGGGCCAACGTCCTGACTTTC. Its protein product is CASSQLIAVSGANVLTF.